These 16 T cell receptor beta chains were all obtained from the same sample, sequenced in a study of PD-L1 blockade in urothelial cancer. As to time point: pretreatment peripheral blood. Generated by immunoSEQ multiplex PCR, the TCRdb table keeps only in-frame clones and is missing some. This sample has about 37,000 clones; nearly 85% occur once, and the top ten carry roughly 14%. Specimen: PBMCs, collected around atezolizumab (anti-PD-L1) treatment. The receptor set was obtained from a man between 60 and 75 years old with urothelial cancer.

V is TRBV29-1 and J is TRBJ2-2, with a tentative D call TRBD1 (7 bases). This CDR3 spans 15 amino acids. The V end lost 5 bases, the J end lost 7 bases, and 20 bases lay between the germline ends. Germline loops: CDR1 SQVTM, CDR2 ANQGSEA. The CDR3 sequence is CSVLGGGGLFGELFF. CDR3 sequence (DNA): TGCAGCGTTCTCGGTGGAGGGGGCCTGTTCGGGGAGCTGTTTTTT.

This chain's CDR3 is CAWRIQGKNTEAFF. CDR3 bases: TGTGCCTGGAGGATACAGGGGAAGAACACTGAAGCTTTCTTT. V gene TRBV30 combines with J gene TRBJ1-1, with 7 nucleotides matching TRBD1. Looked up from germline, CDR1 is GTSNPN and CDR2 is SVGIG (reference sequence). Losses at the gene ends were 3 bases for V and 1 base for J; bases not matched to a gene: 5. CDR3 length: 14 residues. The entire variable domain, with the rest obtained from reference TRBV30 and TRBJ1-1, is as follows: SQTIHQWPATLVQPVGSPLSLECTVEGTSNPNLYWYRQAAGRGLQLLFYSVGIGQISSEVPQNLSASRPQDRQFILSSKKLLLSDSGFYLCAWRIQGKNTEAFFGQGTRLTVV.

CDR3: CASSMSRVQAYEQYF. The CDR3 DNA follows: TGTGCCAGTAGTATGTCGAGGGTGCAGGCCTACGAGCAGTACTTC. The rearrangement joins TRBV19 to TRBJ2-7, with D perhaps matching TRBD2 (5 bases). CDR3 size: 15 residues. The V gene's germline CDR1 is LNHDA and CDR2 SQIVND (reference sequence). V lost 3 bases and J 2 bases, leaving 14 bases between the germline ends.

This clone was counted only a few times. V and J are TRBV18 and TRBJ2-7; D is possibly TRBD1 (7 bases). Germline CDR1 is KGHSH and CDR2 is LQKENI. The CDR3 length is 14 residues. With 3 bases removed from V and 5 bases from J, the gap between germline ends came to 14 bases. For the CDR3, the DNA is TGTGCCAGCTCACCTTCTACAGGGGAGGACGAGCAGTACTTC. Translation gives CASSPSTGEDEQYF.

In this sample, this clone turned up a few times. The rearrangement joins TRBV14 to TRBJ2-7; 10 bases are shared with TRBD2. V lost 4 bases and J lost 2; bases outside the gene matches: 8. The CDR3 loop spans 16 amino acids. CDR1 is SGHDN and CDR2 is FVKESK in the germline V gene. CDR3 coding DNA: TGTGCCAGCAGCCCAGAGACTAGCGGGTATACCTACGAGCAGTACTTC. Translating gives CASSPETSGYTYEQYF.

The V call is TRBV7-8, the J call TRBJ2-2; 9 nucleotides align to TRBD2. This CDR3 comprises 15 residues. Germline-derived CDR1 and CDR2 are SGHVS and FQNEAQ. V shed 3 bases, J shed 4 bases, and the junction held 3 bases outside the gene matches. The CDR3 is CASSLREGLTGELFF. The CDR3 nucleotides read TGTGCCAGCAGCTTGCGGGAGGGCCTCACCGGGGAGCTGTTTTTT.

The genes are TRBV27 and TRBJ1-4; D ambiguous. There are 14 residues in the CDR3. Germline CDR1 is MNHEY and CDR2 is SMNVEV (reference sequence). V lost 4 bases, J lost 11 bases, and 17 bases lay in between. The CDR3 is CASSSSGIRKKLFF. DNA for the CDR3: TGTGCCAGCAGTTCCTCCGGGATACGCAAGAAACTGTTTTTT.

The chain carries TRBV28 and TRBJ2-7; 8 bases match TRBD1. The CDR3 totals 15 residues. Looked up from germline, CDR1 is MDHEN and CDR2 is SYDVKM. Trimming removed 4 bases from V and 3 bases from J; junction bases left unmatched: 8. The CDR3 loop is CASSSGQGAGYEQYF. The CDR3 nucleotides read TGTGCCAGCAGTTCCGGCCAGGGGGCAGGCTACGAGCAGTACTTC.

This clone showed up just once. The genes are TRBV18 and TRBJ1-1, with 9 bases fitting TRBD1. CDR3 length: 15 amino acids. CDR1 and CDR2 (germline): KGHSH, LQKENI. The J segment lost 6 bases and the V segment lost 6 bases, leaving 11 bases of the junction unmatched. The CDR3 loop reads CASSPDGQGSPEAFF. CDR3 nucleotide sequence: TGTGCCAGCTCCCCCGACGGACAGGGGTCCCCTGAAGCTTTCTTT. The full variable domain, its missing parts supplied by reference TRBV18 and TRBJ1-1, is NAGVMQNPRHLVRRRGQEARLRCSPMKGHSHVYWYRQLPEEGLKFMVYLQKENIIDESGMPKERFSAEFPKEGPSILRIQQVVRGDSAAYFCASSPDGQGSPEAFFGQGTRLTVV.

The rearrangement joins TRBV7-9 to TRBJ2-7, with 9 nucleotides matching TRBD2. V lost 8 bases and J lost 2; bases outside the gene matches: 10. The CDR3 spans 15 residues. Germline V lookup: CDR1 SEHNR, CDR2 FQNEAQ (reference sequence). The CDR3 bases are TGTGCCAGCGGGGGCGGCGGGAGGGCGGCCTACGAGCAGTACTTC. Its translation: CASGGGGRAAYEQYF.

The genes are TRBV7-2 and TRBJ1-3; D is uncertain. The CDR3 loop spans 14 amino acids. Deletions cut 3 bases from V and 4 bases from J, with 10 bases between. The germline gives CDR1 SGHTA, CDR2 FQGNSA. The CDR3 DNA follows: TGTGCCAGCAGCTTCGGGTTGTCAGGAAACACCATATATTTT. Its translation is CASSFGLSGNTIYF. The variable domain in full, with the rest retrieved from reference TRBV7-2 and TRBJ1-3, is GAGVSQSPSNKVTEKGKDVELRCDPISGHTALYWYRQSLGQGLEFLIYFQGNSAPDKSGLPSDRFSAERTGGSVSTLTIQRTQQEDSAVYLCASSFGLSGNTIYFGEGSWLTVV.

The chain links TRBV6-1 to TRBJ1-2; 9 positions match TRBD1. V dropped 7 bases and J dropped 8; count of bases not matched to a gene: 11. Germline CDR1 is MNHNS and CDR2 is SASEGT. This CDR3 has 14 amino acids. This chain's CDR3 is CASTQGGQGYGYTF. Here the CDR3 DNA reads TGTGCCAGCACCCAGGGTGGACAGGGGTACGGCTACACCTTC.

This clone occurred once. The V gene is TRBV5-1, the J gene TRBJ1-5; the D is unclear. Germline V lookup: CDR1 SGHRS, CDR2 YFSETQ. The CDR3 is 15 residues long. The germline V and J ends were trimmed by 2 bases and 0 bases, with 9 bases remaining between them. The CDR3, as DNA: TGCGCCAGCAGCTTATGGCGCGGTAGCAATCAGCCCCAGCATTTT. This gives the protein CASSLWRGSNQPQHF.

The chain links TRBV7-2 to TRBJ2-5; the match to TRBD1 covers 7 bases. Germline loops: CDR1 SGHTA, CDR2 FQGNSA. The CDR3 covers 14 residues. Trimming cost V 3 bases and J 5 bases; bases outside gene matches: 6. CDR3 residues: CASSFGLRGETQYF. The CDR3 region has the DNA TGTGCCAGCAGCTTCGGACTCAGGGGGGAGACCCAGTACTTC.

The CDR3 coding sequence is TGTGCCAGCAGCTTCAGGACTAGCGGGACAGTAGGTGAGCAGTTCTTC. This sequence encodes CASSFRTSGTVGEQFF. The chain links TRBV7-8 to TRBJ2-1; TRBD2 matches at 12 bases. V was pared by 3 bases and J by 9 bases, with 9 bases of the junction left unmatched. The V gene's germline CDR1 is SGHVS and CDR2 FQNEAQ. The CDR3 is made up of 16 amino acids. Combining the CDR3 with reference TRBV7-8 and TRBJ2-1 gives the whole variable domain GAGVSQSPRYKVAKRGQDVALRCDPISGHVSLFWYQQALGQGPEFLTYFQNEAQLDKSGLPSDRFFAERPEGSVSTLKIQRTQQEDSAVYLCASSFRTSGTVGEQFFGPGTRLTVL.

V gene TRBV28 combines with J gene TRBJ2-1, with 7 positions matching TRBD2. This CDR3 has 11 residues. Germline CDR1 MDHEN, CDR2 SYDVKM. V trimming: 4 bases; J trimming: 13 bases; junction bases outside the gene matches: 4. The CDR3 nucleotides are TGTGCCAGCAGTTCGTCTAGCGGACAGTTCTTC. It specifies CASSSSSGQFF.